This TCR beta chain was found in a study of shared clonotypes between healthy human individuals. At the level of the study: Three plates each covered CD4 naive and memory; CD8 naive two, CD8 memory one.

Trimming cost V 4 bases and J 5 bases, with 18 bases left between them. The CDR3 loop spans 15 amino acids. Germline CDR1 reads SGHRS; CDR2 reads YFSETQ. The assay was immunoSEQ multiplex PCR, and TCRdb's table has in-frame clones only and misses some. The sample has about 2,100,000 clones, more than 85% seen once; the top ten hold 1.7%. CD8 cells regarded as naive lacked CD45RO, were positively chosen for CCR7, and omitted terminally differentiated effector memory CD45RA+ cells. The TCR was taken from a man aged 18 to 30 in good health. Some clones in this sample may be carry-over from other donors' samples. Source material: naive CD8+ T cells from PBMCs. This chain joins TRBV5-1 and TRBJ2-5, with D unresolved. In nucleotides, the CDR3 is TGCGCCAGCAGCCCACTTTCTGGCCGTGAGGAGACCCAGTACTTC. This translates into CASSPLSGREETQYF.